This T cell receptor (beta chain) was sequenced for a study of blood T cell repertoires in COVID-19. Study details: Samples of COVID-19 (acute and convalescent) were obtained from the United States, Italy and Spain. Sample material is recorded as cDNA or gDNA derived from T cells, B-cell-depleted T cells, or PBMCs.

Per the study methods: Reference gene primer amplification in the assay estimated nucleated cell counts. Profiling relied on immunoSEQ multiplex PCR, and the TCRdb table lists in-frame clones only, not all of them. V, J and clone size derive from that table, while D and trimming were established from the DNA sequence. The profile shows more than 85,000 clones, 75% to 85% of them singletons. Germline CDR1 LNHDA, CDR2 SQIVND (reference sequence). V lost 2 bases and J 0 bases, leaving 11 bases between the germline ends. CDR3 length: 17 amino acids. This clonotype was sampled from a woman in her sixties or seventies with acute or convalescent COVID-19. The specimen sequenced was peripheral blood. The gene calls are TRBV19 and TRBJ2-6; perhaps TRBD1 as D (6 bases). DNA for the CDR3: TGTGCCAGTAGTATACAGGGGACCAGCTCTGGGGCCAACGTCCTGACTTTC. Translated: CASSIQGTSSGANVLTF.